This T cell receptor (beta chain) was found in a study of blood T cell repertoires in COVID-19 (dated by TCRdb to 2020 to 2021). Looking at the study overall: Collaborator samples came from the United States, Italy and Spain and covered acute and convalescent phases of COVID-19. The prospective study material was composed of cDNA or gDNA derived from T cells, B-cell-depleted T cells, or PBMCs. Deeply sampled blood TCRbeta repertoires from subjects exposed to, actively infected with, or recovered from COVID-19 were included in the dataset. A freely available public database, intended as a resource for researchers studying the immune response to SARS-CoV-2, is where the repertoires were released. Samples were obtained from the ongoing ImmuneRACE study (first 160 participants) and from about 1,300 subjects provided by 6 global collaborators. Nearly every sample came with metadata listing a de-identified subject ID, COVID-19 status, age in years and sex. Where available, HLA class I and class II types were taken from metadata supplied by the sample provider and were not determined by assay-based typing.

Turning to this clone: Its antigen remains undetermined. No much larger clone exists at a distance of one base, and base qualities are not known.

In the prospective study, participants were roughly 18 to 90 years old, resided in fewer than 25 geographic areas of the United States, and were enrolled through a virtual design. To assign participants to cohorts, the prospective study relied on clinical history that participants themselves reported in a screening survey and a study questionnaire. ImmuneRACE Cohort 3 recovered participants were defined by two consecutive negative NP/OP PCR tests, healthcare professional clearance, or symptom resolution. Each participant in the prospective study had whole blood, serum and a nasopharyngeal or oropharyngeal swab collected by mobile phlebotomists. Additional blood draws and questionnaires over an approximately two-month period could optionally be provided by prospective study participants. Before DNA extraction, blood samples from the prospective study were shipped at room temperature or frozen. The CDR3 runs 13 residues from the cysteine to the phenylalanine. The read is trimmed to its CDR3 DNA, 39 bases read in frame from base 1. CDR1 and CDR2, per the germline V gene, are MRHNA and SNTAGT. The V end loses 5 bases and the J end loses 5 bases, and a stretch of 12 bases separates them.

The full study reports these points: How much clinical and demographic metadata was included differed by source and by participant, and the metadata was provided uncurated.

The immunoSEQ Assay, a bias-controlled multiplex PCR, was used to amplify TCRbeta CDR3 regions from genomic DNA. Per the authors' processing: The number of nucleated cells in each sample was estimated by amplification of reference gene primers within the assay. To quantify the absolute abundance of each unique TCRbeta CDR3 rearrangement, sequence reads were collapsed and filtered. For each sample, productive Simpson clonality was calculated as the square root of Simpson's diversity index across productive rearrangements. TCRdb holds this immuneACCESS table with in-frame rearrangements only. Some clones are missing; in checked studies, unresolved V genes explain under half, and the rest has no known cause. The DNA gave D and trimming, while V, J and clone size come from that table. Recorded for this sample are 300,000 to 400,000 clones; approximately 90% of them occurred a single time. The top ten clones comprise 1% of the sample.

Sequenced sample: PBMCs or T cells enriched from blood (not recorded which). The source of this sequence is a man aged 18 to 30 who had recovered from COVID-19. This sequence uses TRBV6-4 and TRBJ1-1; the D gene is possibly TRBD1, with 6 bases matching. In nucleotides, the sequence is TGTGCCAGCAGTCCTACAGGGTTGACTGAAGCTTTCTTT. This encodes CASSPTGLTEAFF.